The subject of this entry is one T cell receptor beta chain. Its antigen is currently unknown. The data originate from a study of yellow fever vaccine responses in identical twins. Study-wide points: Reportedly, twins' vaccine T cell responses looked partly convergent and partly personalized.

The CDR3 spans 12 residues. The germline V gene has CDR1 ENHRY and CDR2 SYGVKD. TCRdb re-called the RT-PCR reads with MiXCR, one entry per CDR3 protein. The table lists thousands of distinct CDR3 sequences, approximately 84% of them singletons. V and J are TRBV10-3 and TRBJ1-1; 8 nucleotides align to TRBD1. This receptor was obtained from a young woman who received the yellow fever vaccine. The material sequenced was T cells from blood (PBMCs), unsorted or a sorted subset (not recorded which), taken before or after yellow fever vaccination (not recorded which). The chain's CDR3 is CASGGRDTEAFF. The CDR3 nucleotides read TGTGCTTCAGGGGGCAGGGACACTGAAGCTTTCTTT.